The 24 T cell receptor beta chains given below trace back to one sample, sequenced in a study of T cells in Graves' hyperthyroidism and ophthalmopathy. Amplified regions were TCR beta CDR3 sequences from RNA transcripts. TCR CDR3 regions were first amplified by RT-PCR with HTBI primers. MiXCR, run by TCRdb on the multiplex PCR reads, gives a single entry per CDR3 protein. The table lists some 250,000 distinct CDR3 sequences, roughly 14% of them singletons. Sequenced sample: blood. The receptors stem from a woman aged 40 to 49 with Graves' hyperthyroidism that later progressed to Graves' ophthalmopathy.

This chain links TRBV10-2 with TRBJ2-1, with TRBD2 identical over 9 bases. The V gene end was trimmed by 5 bases and the J gene end by 5 bases; junction bases not matched to a gene: 10. Germline V gives CDR1 WSHSY, CDR2 SAAADI. The CDR3 sequence is 16 residues long. This chain's CDR3 is CASSPGGSGSHNEQFF. DNA of the CDR3: TGCGCCAGCAGTCCCGGGGGTAGCGGGAGCCACAATGAGCAGTTCTTC.

This clonotype was seen a handful of times. This chain connects TRBV12-3 or TRBV12-4 to TRBJ2-3; a weak D match, TRBD2 (5 bases). This CDR3 contains 14 residues. V was shortened by 0 bases and J by 6 bases, with 10 bases between the two germline ends. CDR3 DNA: TGTGCCAGCAGTTTAGCAGGGAGAGTGGATACGCAGTATTTT. It specifies CASSLAGRVDTQYF.

This clonotype was seen at least ten times. The chain recombines TRBV28 with TRBJ2-1, with TRBD2 identical over 8 bases. Germline assignment: CDR1 MDHEN and CDR2 SYDVKM. This CDR3 is built from 14 residues. Trimming at V came to 10 bases and at J to 0 bases, leaving 5 bases not matched to a gene. The DNA of the CDR3 is TGTGCCACCAAAGCGGGAGTCTCCTACAATGAGCAGTTCTTC. Its protein is CATKAGVSYNEQFF.

This clonotype was seen many times. CDR3 protein: CASALGGKIHNEQFF. In DNA form, the CDR3 reads TGTGCTAGTGCCCTGGGAGGGAAAATCCACAATGAGCAGTTCTTC. The V call is TRBV12-5, the J call TRBJ2-1; TRBD2 matches 7 bases. The germline gives CDR1 LGHNT, CDR2 FRNRAP. The CDR3 spans 15 residues. Germline trimming cut 7 bases from V and 5 bases from J; bases unmatched to any gene: 11.

V and J are TRBV5-6 and TRBJ1-2; a possible D gene is TRBD1 (5 bases). The V end lost 6 bases, the J end lost 7 bases, and 16 bases lay between the germline ends. CDR3 length: 13 amino acids. Germline V CDR1 and CDR2: SGHDT, YYEEEE. CDR3 residues: CASTKSGAVGYTF. CDR3 nucleotides: TGTGCCAGCACCAAATCCGGGGCTGTTGGCTACACCTTC.

This clonotype has at least ten counts. V gene TRBV28 combines with J gene TRBJ1-1, with 8 positions matching TRBD1. The CDR3 runs to 17 residues. Germline V gene data show CDR1 as MDHEN and CDR2 as SYDVKM. Trimming took 4 bases from V and 5 from J; bases not matched to a gene: 15. This CDR3 is CASSWRTGIGGGTEAFF. The CDR3 bases are TGTGCCAGCAGTTGGCGGACAGGGATTGGGGGGGGTACTGAAGCTTTCTTT.

This clonotype was counted many times. This sequence joins TRBV6-6 and TRBJ1-1; 7 bases agree with TRBD1. Germline loops: CDR1 MNHNY, CDR2 SVGAGI (reference sequence). The ends lost 2 bases at V and 0 bases at J; junction bases unmatched: 9. The CDR3 consists of 17 residues. In DNA form, the CDR3 reads TGTGCCAGCAGTTACGCCGGGACAGCCTTCATGAACACTGAAGCTTTCTTT. Translating it yields CASSYAGTAFMNTEAFF.

This clonotype has at least ten counts. The rearrangement joins TRBV2 to TRBJ2-6; D is uncertain. V was pared by 7 bases and J by 2 bases, with 9 bases between. The CDR3 contains 14 residues. CDR1 is SNHLY, CDR2 FYNNEI, per germline. This CDR3 reads CASIRSAGANVLTF. DNA for the CDR3: TGTGCCAGCATAAGGAGCGCTGGGGCCAACGTCCTGACTTTC.

This clonotype came up a few times. The V call is TRBV29-1, the J call TRBJ2-3; D ambiguous. V was cut by 0 bases and J by 0 bases, with 4 bases left in between. The germline V gene encodes CDR1 SQVTM and CDR2 ANQGSEA. CDR3 size: 13 residues. The CDR3 loop reads CSVEEWSTDTQYF. In nucleotides, the CDR3 is TGCAGCGTTGAAGAGTGGAGCACAGATACGCAGTATTTT.

This clonotype was counted at least ten times. The gene calls are TRBV27 and TRBJ2-1; the match to TRBD1 covers 9 bases. Germline CDR1 is MNHEY and CDR2 is SMNVEV (reference sequence). The CDR3 runs to 16 residues. V lost 5 bases and J lost 6; bases outside the gene matches: 11. CDR3 sequence: CASSPPLDRGLNEQFF. The CDR3 nucleotides read TGTGCCAGCAGTCCACCCCTGGACAGGGGTCTCAATGAGCAGTTCTTC.

A note on this clonotype: Germline and junction disagree at one end, which may indicate a read error. V usage is TRBV19 and J usage is TRBJ2-2; 10 nucleotides match TRBD1. CDR1 and CDR2 (germline): LNHDA, SQIVND (reference sequence). The CDR3 is 17 residues long. The CDR3 nucleotides are TGTGCCAGTCGCCTGGCCCCGGGACAGGGGTGGACCGGGGAGCCGTTTTTT. This sequence encodes CASRLAPGQGWTGEPFF.

This clonotype was counted at least ten times. V usage is TRBV29-1 and J usage is TRBJ1-5, with D perhaps matching TRBD1 (6 bases). The V gene lost 1 base and the J gene lost 6 bases, with 10 bases spanning the gap. Germline assignment: CDR1 SQVTM and CDR2 ANQGSEA. This CDR3 is 13 amino acids long. CDR3 residues: CSVEVGAGQPQHF. DNA of the CDR3: TGCAGCGTTGAAGTGGGGGCAGGTCAGCCCCAGCATTTT.

This clonotype was seen repeatedly, ten times or more. The chain carries TRBV2 and TRBJ1-3, with D perhaps TRBD1 (5 bases). V was pared by 8 bases and J by 3 bases, with 14 bases between. Germline V gene data show CDR1 as SNHLY and CDR2 as FYNNEI. The CDR3 is made up of 14 amino acids. The DNA of the CDR3 is TGTGCCAGCTGCCCCGGGGCGGATGGAAACACCATATATTTT. Its protein product is CASCPGADGNTIYF. Using reference TRBV2 and TRBJ1-3 for the parts outside the CDR3, the full variable domain is EPEVTQTPSHQVTQMGQEVILRCVPISNHLYFYWYRQILGQKVEFLVSFYNNEISEKSEIFDDQFSVERPDGSNFTLKIRSTKLEDSAMYFCASCPGADGNTIYFGEGSWLTVV.

This clonotype showed up just once. The rearrangement uses TRBV12-3 or TRBV12-4 and TRBJ1-4; D unresolved. The CDR3 has 15 amino acids. Trimming removed 7 bases at V and 5 bases at J, with 17 bases between. CDR3 in DNA: TGTGCCAGCAAGATAGGACGGAGTCACAATGAAAAACTGTTTTTT. It translates to CASKIGRSHNEKLFF.

This clonotype was seen ten or more times. DNA of the CDR3: TGTGCCAGCAGCTCACCTTTTGAATGGGCCGACTACAATGAGCAGTTCTTC. Amino acid sequence: CASSSPFEWADYNEQFF. The J gene is TRBJ2-1, the V gene TRBV7-8; no reliable D call. CDR1 is SGHVS, CDR2 FQNEAQ, per germline. Trimming took 4 bases from V and 3 from J, leaving 19 bases between them. The CDR3 contains 17 residues.

This clonotype appeared a few times. The rearrangement uses TRBV6-1 and TRBJ1-3; D is possibly TRBD1 (5 bases). The CDR3 covers 16 residues. Trimming left V 6 bases short and J 0 bases short, with 15 bases between. Germline assignment: CDR1 MNHNS and CDR2 SASEGT. CDR3 nucleotide sequence: TGTGCCAGCAGCCTTAGGACAACAAACTCTGGAAACACCATATATTTT. It encodes CASSLRTTNSGNTIYF.

This clonotype was seen repeatedly, ten times or more. The rearrangement joins TRBV5-5 to TRBJ1-4; D remains unclear. Germline V gives CDR1 SGHKS, CDR2 YYEKEE (reference sequence). Trimming left V 2 bases short and J 7 bases short, with 15 bases between. This CDR3 contains 15 residues. The CDR3 here is CASSFQQGLGEKLFF. The DNA for the CDR3 is TGTGCCAGCAGCTTCCAGCAAGGGCTCGGTGAAAAACTGTTTTTT. Full variable domain (remainder filled in from reference TRBV5-5 and TRBJ1-4): DAGVTQSPTHLIKTRGQQVTLRCSPISGHKSVSWYQQVLGQGPQFIFQYYEKEERGRGNFPDRFSARQFPNYSSELNVNALLLGDSALYLCASSFQQGLGEKLFFGSGTQLSVL.

This clonotype was counted many times. V gene TRBV6-6 combines with J gene TRBJ2-3, with 10 bases fitting TRBD1. J was trimmed by 2 bases and V by 0 bases; bases with no gene match: 5. The CDR3 runs 17 residues. Germline CDR1 is MNHNY and CDR2 is SVGAGI (reference sequence). CDR3 sequence reads: CASSYSDRGPTTDTQYF. The CDR3 DNA reads as TGTGCCAGCAGTTACTCCGACAGGGGGCCCACCACAGATACGCAGTATTTT.

Ten or more counts support this clonotype. The rearrangement links TRBV28 to TRBJ1-1; tentative D call: TRBD1 (5 bases). The CDR3 consists of 14 residues. In germline, CDR1 is MDHEN, CDR2 SYDVKM. V lost 3 bases and J lost 1, with 9 bases in between. The CDR3 loop is CASSFGHRNTEAFF. DNA for the CDR3: TGTGCCAGCAGTTTCGGACATCGGAACACTGAAGCTTTCTTT.

This clonotype has ten or more counts. The chain combines TRBV27 with TRBJ2-7, with 9 bases aligning to TRBD1. The germline CDR1 and CDR2 sequences are MNHEY and SMNVEV (reference sequence). The CDR3 loop spans 14 amino acids. Trimming cost V 6 bases and J 5 bases; bases outside gene matches: 8. The CDR3: CASRGQGSIHEQYF. The CDR3 region has the DNA TGTGCCAGCAGGGGACAGGGTAGTATACACGAGCAGTACTTC.

The rearrangement links TRBV4-2 to TRBJ1-3; the match to TRBD1 covers 8 bases. The CDR3 runs 17 residues. CDR1 and CDR2 from the germline V gene are LGHNA and YNFKEQ. The trim removed 5 bases at V and 4 bases at J, leaving 13 bases unmatched. CDR3: CASSARQGLELGNTIYF. As DNA, the CDR3 is TGTGCCAGCAGCGCCCGACAGGGGCTGGAGTTAGGAAACACCATATATTTT.

This clonotype has a count of ten or more. The CDR3 DNA reads TGCAGTGCGACCGGGACAGGGAATAATTCACCCCTCCACTTT. Residues: CSATGTGNNSPLHF. J is TRBJ1-6 and V is TRBV20-1, with TRBD1 identical over 9 bases. CDR3 length equals 14 residues. V shed 6 bases and J 5 bases; nucleotides not matched to a gene: 5. Germline V CDR1 and CDR2: DFQATT, SNEGSKA (reference sequence).

This clonotype occurred many times. The J gene is TRBJ2-1, the V gene TRBV2; D is ambiguous. Germline V gene sequence: CDR1 SNHLY, CDR2 FYNNEI. The V gene lost 5 bases and the J gene lost 10 bases, with 9 bases spanning the gap. The CDR3 consists of 11 residues. CDR3 coding DNA: TGTGCCAGCAGTCAAGTCACAGAGCAGTTCTTC. Amino acids: CASSQVTEQFF.

This clonotype has a count of ten or more. V gene TRBV7-8 combines with J gene TRBJ2-7, with D possibly TRBD2 on 6 matching bases. The germline V gene has CDR1 SGHVS and CDR2 FQNEAQ. Trimming pared 5 bases from V and 1 base from J, leaving 15 bases between. The CDR3 is made up of 15 amino acids. As DNA, the CDR3 is TGTGCCAGCAGCCGTCGACTAGGGGTATCCTACGAGCAGTACTTC. Residues: CASSRRLGVSYEQYF.